These 24 T cell receptor beta chains originate from one sample sequenced in a study of cytomegalovirus exposure and HLA in healthy donors. The table came from immunoSEQ multiplex PCR; TCRdb's copy has only in-frame clones and leaves some out. The table has fewer than 200,000 clones, approximately 83% seen once; the top ten hold 2.5% to 3%. Sequencing input: PBMCs. The receptors were gathered from a woman between 18 and 29 years old in good health and CMV-seropositive.

The chain links TRBV4-1 to TRBJ2-7, with a weak D call TRBD2 (5 bases). Germline loops: CDR1 MGHRA, CDR2 YSYEKL. The CDR3 is 15 residues long. The V gene lost 3 bases and the J gene lost 3 bases, with 15 bases spanning the gap. This CDR3 is CASSQGSGAIYEQYF. CDR3 DNA: TGCGCCAGCAGCCAGGGGAGCGGAGCTATCTACGAGCAGTACTTC.

The genes are TRBV5-1 and TRBJ1-2; D is unresolved. Germline V gene data show CDR1 as SGHRS and CDR2 as YFSETQ. The CDR3 runs to 13 residues. V was trimmed by 4 bases and J by 1 base, leaving 8 bases between them. The CDR3: CASSDGHNYGYTF. The CDR3 coding sequence is TGCGCCAGCAGCGATGGCCATAACTATGGCTACACCTTC. Full variable domain (rest looked up from reference TRBV5-1 and TRBJ1-2): KAGVTQTPRYLIKTRGQQVTLSCSPISGHRSVSWYQQTPGQGLQFLFEYFSETQRNKGNFPGRFSGRQFSNSRSEMNVSTLELGDSALYLCASSDGHNYGYTFGSGTRLTVV.

Only a few counts were recorded for this clone. The J gene is TRBJ1-2, the V gene TRBV25-1; 9 bases fit TRBD1. V shed 4 bases, J shed 6 bases, and the junction held 12 bases outside the gene matches. From germline, CDR1 is MGHDK and CDR2 SYGVNS. CDR3 length equals 16 residues. CDR3 sequence: CASSGSRGTGLDGYTF. For the CDR3, the DNA is TGTGCCAGCAGTGGCTCACGAGGGACAGGGCTAGATGGCTACACCTTC.

The chain joins TRBV6-4 to TRBJ2-3; 7 nucleotides match TRBD2. Germline loops: CDR1 MRHNA, CDR2 SNTAGT. There are 15 residues in the CDR3. V was pared by 3 bases and J by 0 bases, with 3 bases of the junction left unmatched. DNA of the CDR3: TGTGCCAGCAGTGAGTCTAGCGGTAGCACAGATACGCAGTATTTT. It codes for CASSESSGSTDTQYF.

The CDR3 protein is CASSQQGYGYTF. The CDR3 DNA sequence: TGCGCCAGCAGCCAACAGGGGTACGGCTACACCTTC. The chain joins TRBV4-3 to TRBJ1-2; D is possibly TRBD1 (6 bases). The CDR3 length is 12 residues. V was shortened by 2 bases and J by 8 bases, with 9 bases between the two germline ends. Germline CDR1 reads LGHNA; CDR2 reads YSLEER.

The chain employs TRBV6-6 and TRBJ2-3, with 11 positions matching TRBD2. There are 16 residues in the CDR3. Germline V gene lookup returns CDR1 MNHNY and CDR2 SVGAGI (reference sequence). After removal of 5 bases from V and 2 bases from J, the junction contained 6 bases not matched to a gene. This CDR3 is CASSRLAGPNTDTQYF. CDR3 DNA: TGTGCCAGCAGTAGACTAGCGGGGCCCAACACAGATACGCAGTATTTT.

This clone was recorded only once. V usage is TRBV15 and J usage is TRBJ2-7; 9 bases align to TRBD1. CDR1 is LNHNV and CDR2 is YYDKDF in the germline V gene (reference sequence). V gave up 5 bases and J gave up 5 bases; unmatched junction bases: 10. There are 15 residues in the CDR3. For the CDR3, the DNA is TGTGCCACCAGCGGCGGGACAGGGAATTACCACGAGCAGTACTTC. Translating it yields CATSGGTGNYHEQYF.

The V gene is TRBV6-1, the J gene TRBJ2-7; 9 nucleotides line up with TRBD2. The junction had 3 bases not matched to a gene; V was cut back by 6 bases and J by 0 bases. CDR3 length equals 14 residues. The V gene's germline CDR1 is MNHNS and CDR2 SASEGT. CDR3 DNA: TGTGCCAGCAGCCTAGCGGGATACTCCTACGAGCAGTACTTC. The encoded protein is CASSLAGYSYEQYF.

J is TRBJ1-5 and V is TRBV18; D gene unclear. V shed 0 bases and J shed 7 bases, with 13 bases lying between them. Per germline, CDR1 KGHSH and CDR2 LQKENI. This CDR3 has 15 residues. The chain's CDR3 is CASSPPGRVPQPQHF. CDR3 coding DNA: TGTGCCAGCTCACCACCGGGGAGGGTTCCGCAGCCCCAGCATTTT.

V is TRBV15 and J is TRBJ1-1; tentatively, D is TRBD1 (5 bases). CDR1 LNHNV and CDR2 YYDKDF come from the germline V gene (reference sequence). V lost 3 bases to trimming and J lost 0 bases, with 17 bases between them. This CDR3 has 17 amino acids. CDR3 region: CATSSPSTAQMNTEAFF. In DNA, the CDR3 is TGTGCCACCAGCAGCCCTTCGACAGCGCAGATGAACACTGAAGCTTTCTTT.

The chain is built from TRBV23-1 and TRBJ2-3, with D tentatively TRBD1 (5 bases). TRBV23-1 is an open reading frame, and its role is uncertain. The CDR3 spans 19 residues. Trimming took 3 bases from V and 0 from J, leaving 22 bases between them. As DNA, the CDR3 is TGCGCCAGCAGTCACCCCCCTCAACAGGTTTCTACTAGCACAGATACGCAGTATTTT. Protein product: CASSHPPQQVSTSTDTQYF.

This clone was detected only a few times. J is TRBJ1-2 and V is TRBV6-4, with 9 bases identical to TRBD1. The CDR3 spans 11 residues. Germline assignment: CDR1 MRHNA and CDR2 SNTAGT. V dropped 10 bases and J dropped 6; count of bases not matched to a gene: 3. The CDR3 DNA follows: TGTGCCACCCGACAGGGGGATGGCTACACCTTC. This codes for CATRQGDGYTF.

This clone is a singleton in its sample. The gene calls are TRBV6-5 and TRBJ2-2; D perhaps matches TRBD1 (5 bases). V lost 0 bases and J 5 bases, leaving 10 bases between the germline ends. This CDR3 has 15 amino acids. Germline CDR1 MNHEY, CDR2 SVGAGI. CDR3 sequence: CASSYSGARTGELFF. The CDR3 DNA follows: TGTGCCAGCAGTTACTCAGGGGCCCGGACCGGGGAGCTGTTTTTT.

The V call is TRBV19, the J call TRBJ2-2; 10 positions match TRBD1. Per the germline V gene, CDR1 is LNHDA and CDR2 is SQIVND (reference sequence). Trimming cost V 3 bases and J 6 bases; bases outside gene matches: 4. The CDR3 extends over 15 amino acids. CDR3 sequence reads: CASSIAGQGSGELFF. The CDR3, as DNA: TGTGCCAGTAGTATTGCGGGACAGGGGTCCGGGGAGCTGTTTTTT.

To note about this clone: At one end the junction does not follow the germline gene, possibly because of a read error. The chain uses TRBV4-3 and TRBJ1-3, with a weak D call TRBD1 (5 bases). The germline CDR1 and CDR2 sequences are LGHNA and YSLEER. The CDR3 length is 16 residues. The CDR3 region is CASSQGAQPIGNTIYF. The CDR3 nucleotides are TGCGCCAGCAGTCAAGGGGCCCAGCCCATTGGAAACACCATATATTTT.

The chain has TRBV14 and TRBJ2-1; D call uncertain. This CDR3 is built from 15 residues. The germline V gene has CDR1 SGHDN and CDR2 FVKESK. V shed 7 bases and J shed 5 bases, with 18 bases lying between them. CDR3 sequence reads: CASTRLGPRHNEQFF. Here the CDR3 DNA reads TGTGCCAGCACCAGATTAGGCCCGCGGCACAATGAGCAGTTCTTC.

The rearrangement joins TRBV2 to TRBJ1-6, with D tentatively TRBD1 (5 bases). Germline V gene lookup returns CDR1 SNHLY and CDR2 FYNNEI. Trimming cost V 7 bases and J 7 bases, with 17 bases left between them. The CDR3 consists of 15 residues. The DNA for the CDR3 is TGTGCCAGCATCGGAGGGGTTTCAGTCAATTCACCCCTCCACTTT. Its protein product is CASIGGVSVNSPLHF.

The sample holds a few counts of this clone. The chain has TRBV15 and TRBJ2-7; D not certain. The V gene lost 0 bases and the J gene lost 7 bases, with 13 bases spanning the gap. CDR1 LNHNV and CDR2 YYDKDF come from the germline V gene (reference sequence). The CDR3 is 14 residues long. Here the CDR3 reads CATSRDPDTSEQYF. CDR3 coding DNA: TGTGCCACCAGCAGAGATCCTGACACCTCGGAGCAGTACTTC.

The CDR3 protein is CASRDTLFTGNTEAFF. The CDR3 coding sequence is TGTGCCAGCAGAGACACGCTATTCACAGGGAACACTGAAGCTTTCTTT. This rearrangement joins TRBV2 to TRBJ1-1; possibly TRBD1 for D (5 bases). V gave up 6 bases and J gave up 1 base, with 18 bases separating them. The germline gives CDR1 SNHLY, CDR2 FYNNEI. The CDR3 totals 16 residues.

The gene calls are TRBV6-6 and TRBJ2-3; 9 nucleotides line up with TRBD1. The CDR3 has 14 amino acids. Germline V gives CDR1 MNHNY, CDR2 SVGAGI (reference sequence). V lost 8 bases and J lost 2; bases outside the gene matches: 5. This CDR3 reads CASGTGTATDTQYF. CDR3 DNA: TGTGCCAGCGGGACAGGGACCGCCACAGATACGCAGTATTTT.

This clone was found once. The chain combines TRBV5-1 with TRBJ1-3, with TRBD1 as a possible D gene (5 bases). The CDR3 loop spans 15 amino acids. Germline V gene data show CDR1 as SGHRS and CDR2 as YFSETQ. Between the trimmed V and J ends, which lost 0 bases and 2 bases, there was a span of 9 bases. This CDR3 reads CASSLARAAGNTIYF. The CDR3 DNA reads as TGCGCCAGCAGCTTGGCCAGGGCCGCTGGAAACACCATATATTTT.

V gene TRBV10-1 combines with J gene TRBJ2-2, with TRBD2 as a possible D gene (5 bases). Between the trimmed V and J ends, which lost 6 bases and 4 bases, there was a span of 12 bases. The CDR3 has 14 residues. Germline assignment: CDR1 WNHNN and CDR2 SYGVQD (reference sequence). The CDR3 sequence is CASSRGECTGELFF. In DNA, the CDR3 is TGCGCCAGCAGCCGGGGAGAGTGCACCGGGGAGCTGTTTTTT.

The chain links TRBV27 to TRBJ1-5, with D perhaps matching TRBD1 (5 bases). Germline loops: CDR1 MNHEY, CDR2 SMNVEV (reference sequence). This CDR3 has 15 amino acids. The V end was cut by 4 bases, the J end by 1 base, with 11 bases between. The CDR3 reads CASSWWGGSNQPQHF. The CDR3, as DNA: TGTGCCAGCAGTTGGTGGGGGGGGAGCAATCAGCCCCAGCATTTT.

The chain couples TRBV5-6 to TRBJ2-7; 8 bases align to TRBD1. The germline gives CDR1 SGHDT, CDR2 YYEEEE. The CDR3 consists of 14 residues. V shed 4 bases and J 2 bases; nucleotides not matched to a gene: 5. The CDR3 spells CASSHRTGTYEQYF. In DNA form, the CDR3 reads TGTGCCAGCAGCCACCGGACAGGGACCTACGAGCAGTACTTC.